This T cell receptor (beta chain) emerged from a study of blood T cells in healthy people across ages. Primed by a sample-barcoded 5' primer and a J-beta primer mix, a second PCR proceeded for about 6 to 12 cycles. Each CDR3 protein gets one entry after TCRdb re-called the 5' RACE reads with MiXCR. Here the sample spans over 1,500,000 distinct CDR3 sequences, approximately 50% being singletons. Overall study results and limits: A roughly linear fall in TCR beta diversity per million T cells was seen with increasing age. Unsorted PBMC input precluded a conclusive naive versus antigen-experienced comparison.

Comment on this clonotype: Antigen unknown.

Staff drew approximately 9.7 milliliters of peripheral blood from each donor. The germline V gene encodes CDR1 LGHDT and CDR2 YNNKEL (reference sequence). This CDR3 has 22 residues. Deletions cut 0 bases from V and 0 bases from J, with 28 bases between. The source is a woman between 40 and 55 years old in good health. The material sequenced was blood. V gene TRBV3-1 combines with J gene TRBJ2-3; D call uncertain. CDR3 sequence: CASSQDLFGSIRVVTSTDTQYF. Written as DNA, the CDR3 is TGTGCCAGCAGCCAAGATCTTTTCGGCAGTATCCGTGTCGTGACTAGCACAGATACGCAGTATTTT.